These 11 T cell receptor beta chains were all obtained from the same sample, sequenced in a study of cytomegalovirus exposure and HLA in healthy donors. It was with 60 Vbeta and 13 Jbeta primers that the PCR ran. Method: immunoSEQ multiplex PCR; TCRdb's copy keeps in-frame clones and lacks some. The table shows about 230,000 clones, with 77% occurring only once. The sequencing input was PBMCs. Receptors originate from a woman aged 60 to 75 in good health and CMV-seropositive.

This clone was seen a single time. The chain has TRBV18 and TRBJ1-1; TRBD1 agrees at 7 bases. After removal of 2 bases from V and 0 bases from J, the junction contained 9 bases not matched to a gene. This CDR3 comprises 17 residues. From germline, CDR1 is KGHSH and CDR2 LQKENI. The CDR3 loop is CASSPARDSYMNTEAFF. CDR3 nucleotide sequence: TGTGCCAGCTCACCAGCCCGGGACAGTTACATGAACACTGAAGCTTTCTTT. Based on the CDR3 plus reference TRBV18 and TRBJ1-1, the full variable domain is NAGVMQNPRHLVRRRGQEARLRCSPMKGHSHVYWYRQLPEEGLKFMVYLQKENIIDESGMPKERFSAEFPKEGPSILRIQQVVRGDSAAYFCASSPARDSYMNTEAFFGQGTRLTVV.

The genes are TRBV5-4 and TRBJ2-7; 9 nucleotides agree with TRBD2. The CDR3 runs to 16 residues. Germline CDR1 SGHNT, CDR2 YYREEE (reference sequence). V shed 0 bases and J 6 bases; nucleotides not matched to a gene: 10. CDR3 nucleotide sequence: TGTGCCAGCAGCTTGGTGGCCGCTAGCGGGACCGGCGAGCAGTACTTC. Translated: CASSLVAASGTGEQYF.

The chain recombines TRBV7-3 with TRBJ2-2, with 10 bases aligning to TRBD2. Per the germline V gene, CDR1 is SGHTA and CDR2 is FQGTGA. V shed 5 bases and J 1 base; nucleotides not matched to a gene: 4. The CDR3 extends over 16 amino acids. Here the CDR3 reads CASSVLAGQNTGELFF. CDR3 DNA: TGTGCCAGCAGCGTACTAGCGGGGCAGAACACCGGGGAGCTGTTTTTT.

The chain carries TRBV18 and TRBJ2-6; possibly TRBD1 for D (6 bases). The V end lost 1 base, the J end lost 2 bases, and 6 bases lay between the germline ends. The CDR3 is made up of 15 amino acids. Germline V gene data show CDR1 as KGHSH and CDR2 as LQKENI. CDR3: CASSPQGAGANVLTF. The CDR3 nucleotides are TGTGCCAGCTCACCACAGGGGGCTGGGGCCAACGTCCTGACTTTC.

This clone was picked up one time. The chain links TRBV5-1 to TRBJ1-2; D not certain. Germline V gene lookup returns CDR1 SGHRS and CDR2 YFSETQ. Deletions cut 4 bases from V and 7 bases from J, with 14 bases between. The CDR3 has 13 residues. In nucleotides, the CDR3 is TGCGCCAGCAGCACGGACGGAGGCGGTGGCTACACCTTC. Translating gives CASSTDGGGGYTF.

V gene TRBV4-1 combines with J gene TRBJ2-5; unclear D gene. The tail of the sequence fits TRBJ2-7 better, so the J call may be wrong. Germline V gene data show CDR1 as MGHRA and CDR2 as YSYEKL. This CDR3 contains 14 residues. The CDR3 is CASSQVPGFYEQYF. CDR3 nucleotides: TGCGCCAGCAGCCAAGTTCCCGGGTTCTACGAGCAGTACTTC.

V gene TRBV11-2 combines with J gene TRBJ2-7; a possible D gene is TRBD2 (5 bases). This CDR3 has 15 residues. Germline CDR1 is SGHAT and CDR2 is FQNNGV. The V and J ends lost 6 bases and 3 bases respectively, with 18 bases between them. In nucleotides, the CDR3 is TGTGCCAGCAGTTATACACCGCCACGGGGCTACGAGCAGTACTTC. Translation: CASSYTPPRGYEQYF.

This chain links TRBV7-8 with TRBJ1-1; D gene uncertain. The germline V and J ends were trimmed by 3 bases and 0 bases, with 2 bases remaining between them. There are 12 residues in the CDR3. Germline V gene sequence: CDR1 SGHVS, CDR2 FQNEAQ. The CDR3: CASSFMNTEAFF. The DNA of the CDR3 is TGTGCCAGCAGCTTTATGAACACTGAAGCTTTCTTT.

J is TRBJ1-2 and V is TRBV4-1; D remains ambiguous. The germline V gene has CDR1 MGHRA and CDR2 YSYEKL. There are 15 residues in the CDR3. V was shortened by 4 bases and J by 5 bases, with 17 bases between the two germline ends. Here the CDR3 DNA reads TGCGCCAGCAGCCGCCAGACGCAGGAGGATTATGGCTACACCTTC. Its translation: CASSRQTQEDYGYTF.

The DNA of the CDR3 is TGCTCCACCTCACACAGGGGACATGAGCAGTTCTTC. Its translation: CSTSHRGHEQFF. This chain uses TRBV10-1 with TRBJ2-1; 7 positions match TRBD1. CDR3 length: 12 amino acids. In germline, CDR1 is WNHNN, CDR2 SYGVQD (reference sequence).

The chain's CDR3 is CASSLEAENEQFF. CDR3 bases: TGTGCCAGCAGCCTAGAGGCGGAAAATGAGCAGTTCTTC. The chain joins TRBV7-2 to TRBJ2-1; D is unresolved. The CDR3 is 13 amino acids. Trimming removed 5 bases at V and 7 bases at J, with 12 bases between. Germline values: CDR1 SGHTA, CDR2 FQGNSA.